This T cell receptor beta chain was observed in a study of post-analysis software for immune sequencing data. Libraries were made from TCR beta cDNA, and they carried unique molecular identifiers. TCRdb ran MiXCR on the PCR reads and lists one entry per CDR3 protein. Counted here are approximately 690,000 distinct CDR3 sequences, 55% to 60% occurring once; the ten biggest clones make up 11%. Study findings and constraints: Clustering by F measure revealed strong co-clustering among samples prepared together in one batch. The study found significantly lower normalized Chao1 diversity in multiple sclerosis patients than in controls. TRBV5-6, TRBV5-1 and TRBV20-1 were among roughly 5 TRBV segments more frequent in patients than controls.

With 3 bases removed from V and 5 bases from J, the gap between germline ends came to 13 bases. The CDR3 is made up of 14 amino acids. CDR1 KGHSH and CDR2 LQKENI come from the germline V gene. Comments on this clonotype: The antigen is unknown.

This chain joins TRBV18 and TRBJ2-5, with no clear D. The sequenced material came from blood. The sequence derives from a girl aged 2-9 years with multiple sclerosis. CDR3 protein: CASSPFPGWETQYF. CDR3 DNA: TGTGCCAGCTCACCGTTTCCGGGTTGGGAGACCCAGTACTTC.